This note documents a single T cell receptor beta chain sequence. What it binds is not known. The data are from a study of shared clonotypes between healthy human individuals. The overall study: Three plates each covered CD4 naive and memory; CD8 naive two, CD8 memory one.

Germline CDR1 reads SNHLY; CDR2 reads FYNNEI. The germline V and J ends were trimmed by 7 bases and 0 bases, with 18 bases remaining between them. The CDR3 loop spans 17 amino acids. Points from the study as a whole: Investigators collected only blood, and repertoires in tissues likely differ.

The method was immunoSEQ multiplex PCR; TCRdb's version includes in-frame clones alone and lacks a portion of them. The sample shows over a million clones, around 98.5% of them seen only once. This rearrangement joins TRBV2 to TRBJ2-2; TRBD1 is a possible D gene (6 bases). The source is a young man in good health. Material for sequencing was naive CD4+ T cells sorted from blood. Subset noted: CD45RA+ positively selected. CDR3 coding DNA: TGTGCCAGCACGCCGGGACACTTACCCGCGAACACCGGGGAGCTGTTTTTT. Its translation: CASTPGHLPANTGELFF.